The 11 T cell receptor beta chains presented below share a single source sample, sequenced in a study of identical twins. TCRdb analysed the 5' RACE reads with MiXCR anew, one entry per CDR3 protein. The sample lists roughly 290,000 distinct CDR3 sequences, roughly 10% occurring once. This sample also belongs to another study, concerning yellow fever vaccine responses in identical twins.

The specimen sequenced was CD8+ T cells sorted from blood. All receptors come from a woman under 30 in good health.

The chain links TRBV9 to TRBJ2-3, with D maybe TRBD2 (6 bases). The CDR3 length is 14 residues. Trimming pared 4 bases from V and 10 bases from J, leaving 19 bases between. The germline CDR1 and CDR2 sequences are SGDLS and YYNGEE. CDR3 loop: CASSPRDSTDPQYF. CDR3 DNA sequence: TGTGCCAGCAGCCCCCGGGACTCCACGGATCCGCAGTATTTT. Based on the CDR3 plus reference TRBV9 and TRBJ2-3, the full variable domain is DSGVTQTPKHLITATGQRVTLRCSPRSGDLSVYWYQQSLDQGLQFLIQYYNGEERAKGNILERFSAQQFPDLHSELNLSSLELGDSALYFCASSPRDSTDPQYFGPGTRLTVL.

With regard to this clonotype: One junction end disagrees with the germline gene, perhaps due to a read error. The chain uses TRBV6-5 and TRBJ2-7, with TRBD2 matching over 7 bases. Germline V gene data show CDR1 as MNHEY and CDR2 as SVGAGI. The CDR3 spans 11 residues. The CDR3 DNA sequence: TGTGCCAGCAGTTACGTGGGTAGCGGGCACTTC. Its protein is CASSYVGSGHF.

CDR3 region: CASSQGLSGRTDTQYF. The CDR3 DNA follows: TGCGCCAGCAGCCAAGGCCTTAGCGGGAGGACAGATACGCAGTATTTT. This sequence joins TRBV4-1 and TRBJ2-3; 10 bases agree with TRBD2. The CDR3 has 16 amino acids. V dropped 1 base and J dropped 3; count of bases not matched to a gene: 4. Germline-derived CDR1 and CDR2 are MGHRA and YSYEKL.

The table lists this clonotype with many counts. The rearrangement uses TRBV7-2 and TRBJ2-5, with a tentative D call TRBD2 (6 bases). Trimming took 4 bases from V and 2 from J, leaving 14 bases between them. Germline V gene data show CDR1 as SGHTA and CDR2 as FQGNSA. CDR3 size: 15 residues. This chain's CDR3 is CASSSTLAFQETQYF. In DNA form, the CDR3 reads TGTGCCAGCAGCTCAACTCTAGCGTTTCAAGAGACCCAGTACTTC.

This clonotype appeared many times. The V gene is TRBV25-1, the J gene TRBJ2-3; perhaps D is TRBD1 or TRBD2 (5 bases each). Germline V CDR1 and CDR2: MGHDK, SYGVNS. Trimming took off 4 bases at V and 0 bases at J, with 17 bases between the two ends. The CDR3 runs 17 residues. The CDR3 DNA reads as TGTGCCAGCAGTGCCCCAATTGGGGGAGCTAGCACAGATACGCAGTATTTT. Translating gives CASSAPIGGASTDTQYF.

There are a few counts of this clonotype. The chain links TRBV10-3 to TRBJ2-3; 8 nucleotides match TRBD1. In germline, CDR1 is ENHRY, CDR2 SYGVKD. The V gene end was trimmed by 3 bases and the J gene end by 4 bases; junction bases not matched to a gene: 6. The CDR3 spans 15 residues. The CDR3 spells CAISDLDRGADTQYF. The CDR3 DNA reads TGTGCCATCAGTGATTTAGACAGGGGAGCAGATACGCAGTATTTT.

There are many counts of this clonotype. V and J are TRBV7-9 and TRBJ1-2, with unresolved D. Germline CDR1 is SEHNR and CDR2 is FQNEAQ (reference sequence). The CDR3 length is 16 residues. V was cut by 5 bases and J by 1 base, with 17 bases left in between. The CDR3: CASSHNWGGINYGYTF. Here the CDR3 DNA reads TGTGCCAGCAGCCACAATTGGGGAGGGATTAACTATGGCTACACCTTC.

This chain links TRBV12-3 or TRBV12-4 with TRBJ2-5; 8 bases are shared with TRBD1. This CDR3 comprises 15 residues. Unmatched junction bases numbered 11, after V lost 6 bases and J lost 5 bases. The CDR3 DNA reads TGTGCCAGCAGGCTAATACAGGGGGACGGGGAGACCCAGTACTTC. Its translation is CASRLIQGDGETQYF.

This clonotype occurred many times. The chain has TRBV6-5 and TRBJ1-2; D not certain. CDR1 is MNHEY and CDR2 is SVGAGI in the germline V gene. The CDR3 is 12 amino acids. Trimming stripped 5 bases from V and 1 base from J, with 5 bases between. For the CDR3, the DNA is TGTGCCAGCAGTCCAGATAACTATGGCTACACCTTC. Translating gives CASSPDNYGYTF.

This clonotype was found a few times. The rearrangement links TRBV9 to TRBJ2-2, with TRBD2 matching 13 bases. The V and J ends lost 3 bases and 6 bases, in that order; junction bases with no gene match: 5. CDR1 and CDR2 (germline): SGDLS, YYNGEE. The CDR3 loop spans 16 amino acids. CDR3 sequence (DNA): TGTGCCAGCAGCGCCGGGACTAGCGGGGACCCCGGGGAGCTGTTTTTT. Translated, it gives CASSAGTSGDPGELFF.

This clonotype was detected a few times. This sequence joins TRBV7-6 and TRBJ1-1; 7 bases are a match to TRBD1. Germline values: CDR1 SGHVS, CDR2 FNYEAQ. CDR3 length: 14 amino acids. V dropped 5 bases and J dropped 7; count of bases not matched to a gene: 10. Here the CDR3 DNA reads TGTGCCAGCAGCCCCGACAGGGTAAAGGATGAAGCTTTCTTT. Its protein product is CASSPDRVKDEAFF.